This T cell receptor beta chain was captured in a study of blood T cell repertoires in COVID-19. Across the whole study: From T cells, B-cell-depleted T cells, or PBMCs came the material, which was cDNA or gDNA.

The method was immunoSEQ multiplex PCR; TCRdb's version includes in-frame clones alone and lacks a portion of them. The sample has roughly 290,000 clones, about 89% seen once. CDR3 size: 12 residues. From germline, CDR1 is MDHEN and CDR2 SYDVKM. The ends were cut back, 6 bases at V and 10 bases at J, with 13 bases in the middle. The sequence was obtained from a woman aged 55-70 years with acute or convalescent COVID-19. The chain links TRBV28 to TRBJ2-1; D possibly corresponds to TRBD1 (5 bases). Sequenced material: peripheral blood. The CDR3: CASSPRGAEQFF. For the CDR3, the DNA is TGTGCCAGCAGCCCTAGGGGCGCCGAGCAGTTCTTC.